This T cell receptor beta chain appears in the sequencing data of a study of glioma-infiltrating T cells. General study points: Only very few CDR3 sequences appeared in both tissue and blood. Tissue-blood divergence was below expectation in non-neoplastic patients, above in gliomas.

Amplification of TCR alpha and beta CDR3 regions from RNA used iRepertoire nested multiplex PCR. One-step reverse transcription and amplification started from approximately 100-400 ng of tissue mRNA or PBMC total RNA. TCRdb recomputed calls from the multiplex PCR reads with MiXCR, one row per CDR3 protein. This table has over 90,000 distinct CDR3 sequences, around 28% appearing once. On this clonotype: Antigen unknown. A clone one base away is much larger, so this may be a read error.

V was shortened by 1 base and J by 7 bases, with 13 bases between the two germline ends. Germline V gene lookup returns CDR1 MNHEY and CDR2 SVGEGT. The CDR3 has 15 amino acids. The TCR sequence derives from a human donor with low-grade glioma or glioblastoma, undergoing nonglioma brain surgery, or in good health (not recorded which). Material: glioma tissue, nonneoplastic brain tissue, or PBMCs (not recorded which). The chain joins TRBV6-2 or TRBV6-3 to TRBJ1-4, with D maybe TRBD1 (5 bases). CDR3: CASSYYEHRGEKLFF. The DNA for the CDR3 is TGTGCCAGCAGTTACTACGAGCATAGGGGTGAAAAACTGTTTTTT.